A selection of T cell receptor beta chains follows, all from one sample in a study of PD-1 blockade in classical Hodgkin lymphoma. Assay: immunoSEQ multiplex PCR; the TCRdb copy retains only in-frame clones and omits some. The repertoire has approximately 90,000 clones, about nine tenths of them found once; the top ten carry approximately 2.5%. The sample consisted of peripheral blood mononuclear cells (PBMCs), taken before the second cycle of nivolumab. Receptors originate from a human donor with classical Hodgkin lymphoma. CDR3s include the opening cysteine and the closing phenylalanine or tryptophan. D genes are given only for firm matches. A clone size is listed for some rows: how often the clone was seen (once, few, many), or a class if it is expanded.

J	D	V	size	DNA	CDR3
TRBJ2-5	TRBD1	TRBV28	NA	TGTGCCAGCAGTTTCCCCGGACAGGGCCAAGAGACCCAGTACTTC	CASSFPGQGQETQYF
TRBJ2-7	TRBD1	TRBV5-1	once	TGCGCCAGCAGCCCGCGGACAGGGGTTAGCTCCTACGAGCAGTACTTC	CASSPRTGVSSYEQYF
TRBJ1-2	NA	TRBV5-4	NA	TGTGCCAGCAGCTTGGAAGTAGGGACTAACTATGGCTACACCTTC	CASSLEVGTNYGYTF
TRBJ2-7	TRBD1	TRBV9	NA	TGTGCCAGCAGCCCCCGGACAGGGGCCTACGAGCAGTACTTC	CASSPRTGAYEQYF
TRBJ2-2	NA	TRBV6-5	NA	TGTGCCAGCAGTTACTCGAACAGGCTGTTTTTT	CASSYSNRLFF
TRBJ1-1	TRBD1	TRBV5-1	NA	TGCGCCAGCAGCTTTGCACAGGGGGAGACTGAAGCTTTCTTT	CASSFAQGETEAFF
TRBJ2-5	NA	TRBV25-1	NA	TGTGCCAGTCTTCCCACAGGGTACCAAGAGACCCAGTACTTC	CASLPTGYQETQYF
TRBJ2-5	TRBD2	TRBV10-3	NA	TGTGCCATCAGGGGGACTACCAAAGAGACCCAGTACTTC	CAIRGTTKETQYF
TRBJ2-6	NA	TRBV5-5	NA	TGTGCCAGCAGCTTGGCAGGATGGGGGGCCCCCGGGGCCAACGTCCTGACTTTC	CASSLAGWGAPGANVLTF
TRBJ1-2	NA	TRBV28	NA	TGTGCCAGCAGCCCCGGTCCCCTCTATGGCTACACCTTC	CASSPGPLYGYTF
TRBJ2-7	NA	TRBV28	NA	TGTGCCAGCAGTCTTCCCTACGAGCAGTACTTC	CASSLPYEQYF
TRBJ2-1	NA	TRBV27	NA	TGTGCCAGCAGTTTAACCAATGAGGGGTGGAAGCAGTTCTTC	CASSLTNEGWKQFF
TRBJ2-1	NA	TRBV5-1	NA	TGCGCCAGCAGCTTAAATGCGGGCGATGAGCAGTTCTTC	CASSLNAGDEQFF
TRBJ1-1	NA	TRBV6-5	NA	TGTGCCAGCAGGGCAGGGTATATGAACACTGAAGCTTTCTTT	CASRAGYMNTEAFF
TRBJ2-1	NA	TRBV11-2	once	TGTGCCAGCGCCCCCCGAGAGGCTAAGAGGAATGAGCAGTTCTTC	CASAPREAKRNEQFF
TRBJ2-2	TRBD2	TRBV5-1	once	TGCGCCACGACGACTAGCGGGAGTGTGAACACCGGGGAGCTGTTTTTT	CATTTSGSVNTGELFF
TRBJ1-5	NA	TRBV7-9	NA	TGTGCCAGCAGCTTAGTCTTTGGAGGATCAGGGGAAAGTCAGCCCCAGCATTTT	CASSLVFGGSGESQPQHF
TRBJ2-7	NA	TRBV7-9	NA	TGTGCCAACCCGGGACCCTTTCTTTCCTACGAGCAGTACTTC	CANPGPFLSYEQYF
TRBJ2-1	TRBD2	TRBV9	NA	TGTGCCAGCAGCCCGCACCTTGGCGGGAGTTCTTACAATGAGCAGTTCTTC	CASSPHLGGSSYNEQFF
TRBJ2-7	NA	TRBV4-1	once	TGCGCCAGCAGCCAAGATGGGGGCTCGAGCTACGAGCAGTACTTC	CASSQDGGSSYEQYF
TRBJ2-1	TRBD2	TRBV5-1	NA	TGCGCCAGCAGCTCCCAACCCACTAGCGGGAGGCCAAACAATGAGCAGTTCTTC	CASSSQPTSGRPNNEQFF
TRBJ2-3	NA	TRBV6-6	NA	TGTGCCAGCAGTCTAGCATTCGCAGGGTCAGATACGCAGTATTTT	CASSLAFAGSDTQYF
TRBJ2-4	NA	TRBV29-1	NA	TGCAGCGAGGAACCTCAAGGGGAAGCCAAAAACATTCAGTACTTC	CSEEPQGEAKNIQYF
TRBJ2-1	NA	TRBV7-7	NA	TGTGCCAGCAGTCAATCTACCCCTAGCTCCTACAATGAGCAGTTCTTC	CASSQSTPSSYNEQFF
TRBJ1-1	NA	TRBV2	NA	TGTGCCAGCAGTGAAAGAGGGGTGCTGCCTGAAGCTTTCTTT	CASSERGVLPEAFF
TRBJ2-1	TRBD2	TRBV9	NA	TGTGCCAGCAGCTCCGGGACTAGCGGGAGGCGTGTAGGCAATGAGCAGTTCTTC	CASSSGTSGRRVGNEQFF
TRBJ2-7	NA	TRBV19	NA	TGTGCCAGTAGTATGGGATTCCCTTCCTACGAGCAGTACTTC	CASSMGFPSYEQYF
TRBJ2-2	TRBD1	TRBV10-3	NA	TGTGCCATCAGTGAGGTCGGGACAGACACCGGGGAGCTGTTTTTT	CAISEVGTDTGELFF
TRBJ2-7	NA	TRBV5-4	NA	TGTGCCAGCAGCTTGCGGGGTCAGTCCTACGAGCAGTACTTC	CASSLRGQSYEQYF
TRBJ2-3	TRBD2	TRBV28	NA	TGTGCCAGCAGCTTACCTCCGGGAGGGCGGACAGATACGCAGTATTTT	CASSLPPGGRTDTQYF
TRBJ2-6	NA	TRBV7-3	NA	TGTGCCAGCAGTAAAAAAAGCTCTGGGGCCAACGTCCTGACTTTC	CASSKKSSGANVLTF
TRBJ2-1	TRBD1	TRBV9	NA	TGTGCCAGCAGCGTAGCCGGGACAGTTTACAATGAGCAGTTCTTC	CASSVAGTVYNEQFF
TRBJ1-1	TRBD1	TRBV30	NA	TGTGCCTGGAGGACGCCGTTCCCCTTTACAGGGGACCCGAACACTGAAGCTTTCTTT	CAWRTPFPFTGDPNTEAFF
TRBJ2-7	TRBD1	TRBV6-1	NA	TGTGCCAGCGGGGACAGAACCTCCTACGAGCAGTACTTC	CASGDRTSYEQYF